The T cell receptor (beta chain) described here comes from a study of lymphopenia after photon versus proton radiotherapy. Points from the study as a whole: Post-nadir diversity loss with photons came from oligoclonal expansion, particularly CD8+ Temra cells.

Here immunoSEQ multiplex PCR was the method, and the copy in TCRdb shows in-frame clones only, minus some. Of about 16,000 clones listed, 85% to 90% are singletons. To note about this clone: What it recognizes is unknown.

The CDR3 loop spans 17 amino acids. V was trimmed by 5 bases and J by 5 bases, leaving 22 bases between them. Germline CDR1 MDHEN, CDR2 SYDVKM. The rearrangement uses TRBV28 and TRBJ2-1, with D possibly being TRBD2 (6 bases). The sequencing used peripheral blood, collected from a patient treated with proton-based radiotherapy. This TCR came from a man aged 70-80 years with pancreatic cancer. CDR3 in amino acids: CASSPLGEAVLDNEQFF. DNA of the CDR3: TGTGCCAGCAGTCCTCTTGGGGAGGCCGTTTTGGACAATGAGCAGTTCTTC.